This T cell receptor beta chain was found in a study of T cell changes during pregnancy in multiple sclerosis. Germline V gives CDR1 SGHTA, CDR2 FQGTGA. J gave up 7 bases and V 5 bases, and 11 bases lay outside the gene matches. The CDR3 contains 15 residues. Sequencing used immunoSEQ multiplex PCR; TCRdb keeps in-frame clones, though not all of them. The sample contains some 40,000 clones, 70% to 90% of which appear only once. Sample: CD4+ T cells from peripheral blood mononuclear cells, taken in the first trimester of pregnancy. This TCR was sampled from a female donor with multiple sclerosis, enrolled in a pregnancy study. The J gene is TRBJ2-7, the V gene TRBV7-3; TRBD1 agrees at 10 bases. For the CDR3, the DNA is TGTGCCAGCAGCGTGACAGGGGGCAGTGGGGGTGAGCAGTACTTC. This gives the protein CASSVTGGSGGEQYF.